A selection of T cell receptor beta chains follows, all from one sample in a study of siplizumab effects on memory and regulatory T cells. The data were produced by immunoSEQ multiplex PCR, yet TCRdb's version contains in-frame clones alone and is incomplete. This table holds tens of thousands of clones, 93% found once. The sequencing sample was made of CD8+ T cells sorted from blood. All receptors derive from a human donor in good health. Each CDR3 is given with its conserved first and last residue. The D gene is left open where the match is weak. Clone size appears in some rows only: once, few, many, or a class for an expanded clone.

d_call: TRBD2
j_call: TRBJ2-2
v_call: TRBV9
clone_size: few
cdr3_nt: TGTGCCAGCAGCGGGGGACTAGCACGGACCGGGGAGCTGTTTTTT
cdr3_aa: CASSGGLARTGELFF

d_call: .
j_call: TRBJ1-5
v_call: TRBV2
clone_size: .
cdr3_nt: TGTGCCAGCAGTGACGCATCCGGGACCCTCAATCAGCCCCAGCATTTT
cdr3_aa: CASSDASGTLNQPQHF

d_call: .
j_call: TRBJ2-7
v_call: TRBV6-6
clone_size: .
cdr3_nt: TGTGCCAGCAGTTACATAGTGGGCGAGCAGTACTTC
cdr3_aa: CASSYIVGEQYF

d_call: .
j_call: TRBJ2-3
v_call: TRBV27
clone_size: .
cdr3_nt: TGTGCCAGCAGTTTATCGTCGGGATATACGCAGTATTTT
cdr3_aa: CASSLSSGYTQYF

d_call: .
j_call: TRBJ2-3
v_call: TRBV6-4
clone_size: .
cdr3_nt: TGTGCCAGCAGTGACGCGGGCACAGATACGCAGTATTTT
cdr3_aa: CASSDAGTDTQYF

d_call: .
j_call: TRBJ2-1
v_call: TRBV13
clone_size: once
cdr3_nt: TGTGCCAGCAGCTCCCCTGAGATTGGGGACGGGATATCCTACAATGAGCAGTTCTTC
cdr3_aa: CASSSPEIGDGISYNEQFF

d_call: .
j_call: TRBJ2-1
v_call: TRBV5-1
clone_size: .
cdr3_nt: TGCGCCAGCAGCTTGGGAGCGAGCTCCTACAATGAGCAGTTCTTC
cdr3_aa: CASSLGASSYNEQFF

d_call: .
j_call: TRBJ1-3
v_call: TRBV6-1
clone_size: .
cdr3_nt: TGTGCCAGCAGGGGGACCAGCTCTGGAAACACCATATATTTT
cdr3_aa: CASRGTSSGNTIYF

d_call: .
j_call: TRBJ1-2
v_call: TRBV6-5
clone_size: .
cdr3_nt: TGTGCCAGCAGTTACCTCCCCGGGGCTGGCTACACCTTC
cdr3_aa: CASSYLPGAGYTF

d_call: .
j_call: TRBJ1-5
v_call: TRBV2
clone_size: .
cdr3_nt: TGTGCCAGCAGTGAATGGGTTGGGCAGAATAGCGATCAGCCCCAGCATTTT
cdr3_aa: CASSEWVGQNSDQPQHF

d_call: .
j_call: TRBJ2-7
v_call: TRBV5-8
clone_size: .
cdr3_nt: TGTGCCAGCATGGAGGGCAACGAGCAGTACTTC
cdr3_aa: CASMEGNEQYF

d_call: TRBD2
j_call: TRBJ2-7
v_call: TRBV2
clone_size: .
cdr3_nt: TGTGCCATCGGGGGAGCGGGGGGGCCCCTCGAGCAGTACTTC
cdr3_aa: CAIGGAGGPLEQYF

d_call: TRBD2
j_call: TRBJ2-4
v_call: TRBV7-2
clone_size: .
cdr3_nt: TGTGCCAGCAGCATTCTTAGCGGGGGCCCCCAATATGGCATTCAGTACTTC
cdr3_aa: CASSILSGGPQYGIQYF

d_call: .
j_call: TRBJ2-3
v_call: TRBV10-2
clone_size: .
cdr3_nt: TGCGCCAGCAGTGAGACGGGGTCTCTGGGGGATACGCAGTATTTT
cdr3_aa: CASSETGSLGDTQYF

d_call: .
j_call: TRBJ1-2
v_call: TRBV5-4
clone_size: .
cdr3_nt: TGTGCCAGCAGCTTGGGGGGGGCGAACTATGGCTACACCTTC
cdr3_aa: CASSLGGANYGYTF

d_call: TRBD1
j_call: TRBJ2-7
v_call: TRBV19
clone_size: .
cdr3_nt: TGTGCCAGTAGTATCGCGTCGGATCGGACAGGTTGGTACGAGCAGTACTTC
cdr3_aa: CASSIASDRTGWYEQYF

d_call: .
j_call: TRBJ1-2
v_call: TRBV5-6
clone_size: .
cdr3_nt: TGTGCCAGCAGCTTGAGTGTCGGAGGGCACTATGGCTACACCTTC
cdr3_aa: CASSLSVGGHYGYTF

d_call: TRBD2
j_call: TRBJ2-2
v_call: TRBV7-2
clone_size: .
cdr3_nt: TGTGCCAGCAGCCCGGGGGGGCTAGTTCCCGGGGAGCTGTTTTTT
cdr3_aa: CASSPGGLVPGELFF

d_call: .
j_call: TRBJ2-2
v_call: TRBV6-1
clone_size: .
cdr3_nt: TGTGCCAGCAGTGGATCGGAGATTACTGGGGAGCTGTTTTTT
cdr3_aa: CASSGSEITGELFF

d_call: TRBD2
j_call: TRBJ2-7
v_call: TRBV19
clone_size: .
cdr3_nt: TGTGCCAGTAGTATTGGGACTAGCGGGAACTACGAGCAGTACTTC
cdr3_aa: CASSIGTSGNYEQYF

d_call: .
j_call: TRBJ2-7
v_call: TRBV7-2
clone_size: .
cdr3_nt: TGTGCCAGCAGCTTAAATTTCGGGGACTCCTCCTACGAGCAGTACTTC
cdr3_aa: CASSLNFGDSSYEQYF

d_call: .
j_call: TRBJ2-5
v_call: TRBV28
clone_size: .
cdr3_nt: TGTGCCAGCAGTTCTATTACATACAGGGAGGATGGGGAGACCCAGTACTTC
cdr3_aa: CASSSITYREDGETQYF

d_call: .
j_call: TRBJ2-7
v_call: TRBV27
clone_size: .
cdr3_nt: TGTGCCAGCAGTTTGGCGGGTGAGCAGTACTTC
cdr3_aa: CASSLAGEQYF

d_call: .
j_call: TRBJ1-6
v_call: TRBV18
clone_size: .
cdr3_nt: TGTGCCAGCTCACCATCTGGGGGGGAGTATTCACCCCTCCACTTT
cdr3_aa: CASSPSGGEYSPLHF

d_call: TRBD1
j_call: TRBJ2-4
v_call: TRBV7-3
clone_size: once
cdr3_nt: TGTGCCAGCAGCTCCGACGACAGGGGAGGAACCAAAAACATTCAGTACTTC
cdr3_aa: CASSSDDRGGTKNIQYF

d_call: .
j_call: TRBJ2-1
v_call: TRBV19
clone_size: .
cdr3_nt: TGTGCCAGTAGTTTGGCCCCGGGACTGGGGAATGAGCAGTTCTTC
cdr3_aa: CASSLAPGLGNEQFF

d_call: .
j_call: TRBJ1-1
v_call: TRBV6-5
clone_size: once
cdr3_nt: TGTGCCAGCAGTTACCTGGACTTAGGGAACACTGAAGCTTTCTTT
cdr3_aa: CASSYLDLGNTEAFF

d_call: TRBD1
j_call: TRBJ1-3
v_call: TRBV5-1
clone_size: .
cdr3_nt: TGCGCCAGCAGCGGCGCGCTAACAGGGGGCACTGGAAACACCATATATTTT
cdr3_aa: CASSGALTGGTGNTIYF

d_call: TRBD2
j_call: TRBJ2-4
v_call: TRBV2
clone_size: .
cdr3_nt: TGTGCCAGCAGGGCGGGGGGAGCCAAAAACATTCAGTACTTC
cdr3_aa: CASRAGGAKNIQYF

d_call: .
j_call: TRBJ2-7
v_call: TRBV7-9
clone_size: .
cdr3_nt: TGTGCCAGCAGCTTAGCTCACCCCTACGAGCAGTACTTC
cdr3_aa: CASSLAHPYEQYF

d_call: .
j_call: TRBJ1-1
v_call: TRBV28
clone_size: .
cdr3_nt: TGTGCCACTGAGGGCTTTGAGGGCCTGAACACTGAAGCTTTCTTT
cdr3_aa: CATEGFEGLNTEAFF

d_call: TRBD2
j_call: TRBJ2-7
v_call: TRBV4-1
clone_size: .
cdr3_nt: TGCGCCAGCAGCCAAGATTTCCAGCGGGGGAACGAGCAGTACTTC
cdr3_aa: CASSQDFQRGNEQYF

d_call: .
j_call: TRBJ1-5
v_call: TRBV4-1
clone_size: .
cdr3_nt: TGCGCCAGCAGCCAGGAGGATCGCGGCAATCAGCCCCAGCATTTT
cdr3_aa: CASSQEDRGNQPQHF

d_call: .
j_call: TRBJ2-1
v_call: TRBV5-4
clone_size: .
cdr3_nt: TGTGCCAGCAGCTTCGAGTTTAATGAGCAGTTCTTC
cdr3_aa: CASSFEFNEQFF

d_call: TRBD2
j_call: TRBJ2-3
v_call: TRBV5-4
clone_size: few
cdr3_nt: TGTGCCAGCAGCTTGGGCGGGGGGGCCCCAGATACGCAGTATTTT
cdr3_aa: CASSLGGGAPDTQYF

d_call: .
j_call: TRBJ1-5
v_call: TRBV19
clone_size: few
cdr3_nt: TGTGCCAGTGGGGGGAGGGTTGACGATCAGCCCCAGCATTTT
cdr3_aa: CASGGRVDDQPQHF

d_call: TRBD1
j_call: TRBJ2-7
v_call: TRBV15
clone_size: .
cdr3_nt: TGTGCCACCAGCCGCCCTGGGACAGGGGGCCGGAACTACGAGCAGTACTTC
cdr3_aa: CATSRPGTGGRNYEQYF

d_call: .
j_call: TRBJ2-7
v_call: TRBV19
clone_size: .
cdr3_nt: TGTGCCAGTAGTATCTTGTTCGGACACACCTACGAGCAGTACTTC
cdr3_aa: CASSILFGHTYEQYF

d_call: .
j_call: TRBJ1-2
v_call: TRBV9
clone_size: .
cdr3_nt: TGTGCCAGCAGCATCCAAGGACAGAACTATGGCTACACCTTC
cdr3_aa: CASSIQGQNYGYTF

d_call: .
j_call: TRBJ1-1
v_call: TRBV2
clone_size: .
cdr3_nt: TGTGCCAGCAGGGCGACACAGAACACTGAAGCTTTCTTT
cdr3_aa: CASRATQNTEAFF